The source of this T cell receptor beta chain is a study of identical twins. Findings of the study overall: Analyses of zero insertions could, in part, be confounded by invariant MAIT and iNKT cells. Out-of-frame alpha sequences that twins shared showed excess low generation probability.

Regarding this clonotype: Its antigen is not known.

The CDR3 covers 14 residues. Trimming cost V 3 bases and J 5 bases, with 14 bases left between them. Per the germline V gene, CDR1 is LGHDT and CDR2 is YNNKEL (reference sequence). Template switching introduced a universal primer site, and the cDNA bore unique molecular identifiers. TCRdb recomputed calls from the 5' RACE reads with MiXCR, one row per CDR3 protein. The sample has under 450,000 distinct CDR3 sequences, about a fifth seen once; the top ten hold less than 15%. Healthy Caucasian donors formed the entire cohort. The specimen sequenced was naive T cells sorted from blood. The chain uses TRBV3-1 and TRBJ2-7, with a tentative D call TRBD1 (6 bases). The sequence derives from a man between 45 and 60 years old in good health. The CDR3 sequence is CASSQDLQGHEQYF. CDR3 DNA sequence: TGTGCCAGCAGCCAGGACTTACAGGGCCACGAGCAGTACTTC.